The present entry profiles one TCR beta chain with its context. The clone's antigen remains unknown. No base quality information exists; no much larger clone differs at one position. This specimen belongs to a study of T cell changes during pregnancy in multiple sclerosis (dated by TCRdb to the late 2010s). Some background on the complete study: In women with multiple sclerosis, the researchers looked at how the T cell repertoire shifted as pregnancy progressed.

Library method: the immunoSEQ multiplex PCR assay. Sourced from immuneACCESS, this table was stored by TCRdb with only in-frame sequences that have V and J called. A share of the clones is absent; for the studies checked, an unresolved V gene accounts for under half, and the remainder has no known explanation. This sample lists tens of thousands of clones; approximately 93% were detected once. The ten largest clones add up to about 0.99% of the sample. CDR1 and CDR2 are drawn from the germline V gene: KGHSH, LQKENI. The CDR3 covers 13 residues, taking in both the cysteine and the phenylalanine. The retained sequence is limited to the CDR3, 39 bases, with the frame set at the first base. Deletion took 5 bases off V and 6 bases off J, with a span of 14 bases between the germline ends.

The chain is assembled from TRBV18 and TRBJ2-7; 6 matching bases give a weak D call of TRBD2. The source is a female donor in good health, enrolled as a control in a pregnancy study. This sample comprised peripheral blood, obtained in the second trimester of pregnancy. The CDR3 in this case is CASSRSGGVEQYF. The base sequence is TGTGCCAGCTCAAGATCCGGAGGGGTCGAGCAGTACTTC.